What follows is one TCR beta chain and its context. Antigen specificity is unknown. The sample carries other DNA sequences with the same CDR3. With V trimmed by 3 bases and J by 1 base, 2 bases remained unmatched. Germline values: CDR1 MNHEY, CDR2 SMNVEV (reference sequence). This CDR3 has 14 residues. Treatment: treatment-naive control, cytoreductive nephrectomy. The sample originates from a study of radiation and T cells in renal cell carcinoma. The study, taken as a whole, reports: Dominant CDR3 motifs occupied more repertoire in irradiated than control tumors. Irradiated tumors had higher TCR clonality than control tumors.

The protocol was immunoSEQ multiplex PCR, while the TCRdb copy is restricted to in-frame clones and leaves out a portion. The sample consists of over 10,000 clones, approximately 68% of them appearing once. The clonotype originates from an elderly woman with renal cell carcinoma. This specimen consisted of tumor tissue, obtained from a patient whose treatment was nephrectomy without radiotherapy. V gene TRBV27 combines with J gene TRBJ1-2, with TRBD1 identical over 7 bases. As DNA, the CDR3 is TGTGCCAGCAGTTTGCAGGGGGGTAACTATGGCTACACCTTC. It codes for CASSLQGGNYGYTF.